This record looks at one T cell receptor (beta chain) sequence and its context. Its antigen target is currently unknown. Base qualities are not provided; no much larger clone lies one nucleotide away. These data come from a study of blood T cell repertoires in COVID-19 (TCRdb year 2020). Background for the entire study: Samples from collaborators originated in the United States, Italy and Spain and spanned both the acute and convalescent phases of COVID-19. The prospective study material was composed of cDNA or gDNA derived from T cells, B-cell-depleted T cells, or PBMCs. Where available, HLA class I and class II types were taken from metadata supplied by the sample provider and were not determined by assay-based typing. The repertoires were released in a freely available public database intended as a resource for research on the immune response to SARS-CoV-2. Samples came from the ongoing ImmuneRACE study (first 160 participants) plus 1,254 subjects from 6 global collaborators. Nearly every sample came with metadata listing a de-identified subject ID, COVID-19 status, age in years and sex. Subjects who had been exposed to COVID-19, were actively infected with it, or had recovered from it provided the deeply sampled blood TCRbeta repertoires that made up the dataset. General findings and caveats noted by the study authors: How much clinical and demographic metadata was included differed by source and by participant, and the metadata was provided uncurated.

Whole blood was collected in K2EDTA tubes by collaborating institutions according to the institutions' own protocols. Collaborator samples were shipped for TCRbeta analysis as frozen whole blood, isolated PBMCs, or DNA extracted from either sample type. TCRbeta CDR3 regions were amplified from genomic DNA using the immunoSEQ Assay, a bias-controlled multiplex PCR. The original methods were these. Nucleated cell counts per sample were estimated from amplification of reference gene primers within the assay. Sequence reads were collapsed and filtered to measure the absolute abundance of every unique TCRbeta CDR3 rearrangement. For each sample, productive Simpson clonality was calculated as the square root of Simpson's diversity index over productive rearrangements. The table was pulled from immuneACCESS by TCRdb, which kept in-frame rearrangements only. Such tables lose some clones; where checked, under half of the loss comes from unresolved V genes, and the rest has no known cause. For V, J and clone size, that table is used; D and trimming come from the DNA. A total of roughly 90,000 clones appear in this sample, about 85% of them only once. The top ten constitute around an eighth of the sample.

From the cysteine through the phenylalanine, the CDR3 covers 13 amino acids. This entry keeps only the CDR3 DNA: 39 bases, framed from base 1. V loses 0 bases of germline sequence and J loses 7 bases, and the interval between the two ends is 7 bases. The germline V gene gives CDR1 as SGHVS and CDR2 as FQNEAQ. The chain is assembled from TRBV7-8 and TRBJ2-1; TRBD2 is a weak D gene call, 6 bases matching. The TCR sequence derives from a human donor in a cohort sampled during active COVID-19. Sequenced input: peripheral blood. In nucleotide form, the sequence is TGTGCCAGCAGCTTAGCGGGGAGGAATGAGCAGTTCTTC. Its coded protein is CASSLAGRNEQFF.